This TCR beta chain originates from a study of blood T cell repertoires in COVID-19. Study summary: From T cells, B-cell-depleted T cells, or PBMCs came the material, which was cDNA or gDNA.

The CDR3 runs 15 residues. V lost 2 bases and J lost 5; bases outside the gene matches: 4. The V gene's germline CDR1 is LNHDA and CDR2 SQIVND (reference sequence). Per the study methods: Estimated nucleated cell counts came from reference gene primer amplification. Clones were sequenced by immunoSEQ multiplex PCR, and TCRdb holds only the in-frame ones, with some missing. Clonal size and the V and J genes are those of that table, whereas D and trimming came from the DNA. The sample lists under 250,000 clones, approximately 86% occurring once. The source of this sequence is an elderly man with acute or convalescent COVID-19. The V call is TRBV19, the J call TRBJ2-2; the match to TRBD2 covers 8 bases. Specimen: peripheral blood. The CDR3, as DNA: TGTGCCAGTAGTATAACAGCGGGAGTGACCGGGGAGCTGTTTTTT. Translation: CASSITAGVTGELFF.